The sample holds one count of the clone carrying this TCR beta chain. After autologous stem cell transplantation all patients relapsed, and prior brentuximab vedotin exposure differed between cohorts. The data were obtained in a study of PD-1 blockade in classical Hodgkin lymphoma. V shed 6 bases, J shed 1 base, and the junction held 3 bases outside the gene matches. The CDR3 is 14 residues long. Germline CDR1 is SNHLY and CDR2 is FYNNEI. TCRdb keeps only in-frame clones here, not all; method: immunoSEQ multiplex PCR. The sample has 55,000 to 60,000 clones; approximately 89% are singletons. Sequencing used peripheral blood mononuclear cells (PBMCs), obtained before the second cycle of nivolumab. The chain has TRBV2 and TRBJ1-5; the match to TRBD1 covers 7 bases. The TCR comes from a human donor with classical Hodgkin lymphoma. In nucleotides, the CDR3 is TGTGCCAGCAGCCGACAGGGCAGCAATCAGCCCCAGCATTTT. Protein sequence: CASSRQGSNQPQHF.